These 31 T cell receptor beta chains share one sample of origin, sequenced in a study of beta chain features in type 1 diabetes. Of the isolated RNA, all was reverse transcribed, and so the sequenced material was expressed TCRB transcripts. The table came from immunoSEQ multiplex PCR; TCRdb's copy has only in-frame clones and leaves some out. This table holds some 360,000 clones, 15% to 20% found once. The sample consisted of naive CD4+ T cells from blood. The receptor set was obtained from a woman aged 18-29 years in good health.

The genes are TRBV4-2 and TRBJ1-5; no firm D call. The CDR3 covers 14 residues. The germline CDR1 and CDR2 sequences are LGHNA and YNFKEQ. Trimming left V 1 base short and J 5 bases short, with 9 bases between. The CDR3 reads CASSQGLDHQPQHF. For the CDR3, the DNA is TGTGCCAGCAGCCAAGGTCTAGACCATCAGCCCCAGCATTTT.

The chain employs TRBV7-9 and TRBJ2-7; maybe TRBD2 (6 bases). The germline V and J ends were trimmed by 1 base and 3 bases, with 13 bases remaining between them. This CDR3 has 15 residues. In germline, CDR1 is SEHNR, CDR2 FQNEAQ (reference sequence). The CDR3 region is CASSLDGAGSYEQYF. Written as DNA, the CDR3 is TGTGCCAGCAGCTTAGACGGCGCCGGGAGCTACGAGCAGTACTTC.

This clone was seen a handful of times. The CDR3 loop is CAWSGRESYGYTF. CDR3 sequence (DNA): TGTGCCTGGAGCGGGAGAGAATCCTATGGCTACACCTTC. V usage is TRBV30 and J usage is TRBJ1-2; D unclear. Trimming pared 3 bases from V and 4 bases from J, leaving 12 bases between. Germline V gene data show CDR1 as GTSNPN and CDR2 as SVGIG (reference sequence). The CDR3 contains 13 residues.

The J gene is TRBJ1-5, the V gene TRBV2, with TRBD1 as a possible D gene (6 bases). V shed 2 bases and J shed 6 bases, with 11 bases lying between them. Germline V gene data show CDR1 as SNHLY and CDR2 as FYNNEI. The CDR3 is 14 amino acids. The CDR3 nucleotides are TGTGCCAGCAGTGAAATCCAGGGGATTCAGCCCCAGCATTTT. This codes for CASSEIQGIQPQHF. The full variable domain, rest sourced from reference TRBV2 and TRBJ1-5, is EPEVTQTPSHQVTQMGQEVILRCVPISNHLYFYWYRQILGQKVEFLVSFYNNEISEKSEIFDDQFSVERPDGSNFTLKIRSTKLEDSAMYFCASSEIQGIQPQHFGDGTRLSIL.

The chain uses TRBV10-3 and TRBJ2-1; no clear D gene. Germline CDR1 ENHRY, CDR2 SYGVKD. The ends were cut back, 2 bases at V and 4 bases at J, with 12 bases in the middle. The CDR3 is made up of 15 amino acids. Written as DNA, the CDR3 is TGTGCCATCAGTGAGGGAGATGTCTCTTACAATGAGCAGTTCTTC. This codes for CAISEGDVSYNEQFF.

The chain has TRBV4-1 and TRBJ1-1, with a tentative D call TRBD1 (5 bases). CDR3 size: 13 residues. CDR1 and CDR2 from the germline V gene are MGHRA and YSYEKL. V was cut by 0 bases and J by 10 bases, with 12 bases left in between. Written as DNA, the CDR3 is TGCGCCAGCAGCCAAGAGGAGGGGACGGGAGCTTTCTTT. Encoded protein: CASSQEEGTGAFF.

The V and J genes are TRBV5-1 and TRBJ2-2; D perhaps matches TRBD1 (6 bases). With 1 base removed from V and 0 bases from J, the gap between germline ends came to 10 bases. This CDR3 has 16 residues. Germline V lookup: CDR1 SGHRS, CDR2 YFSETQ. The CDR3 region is CASSLRGGTNTGELFF. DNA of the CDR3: TGCGCCAGCAGCTTGAGAGGGGGAACGAACACCGGGGAGCTGTTTTTT. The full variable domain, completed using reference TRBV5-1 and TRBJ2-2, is KAGVTQTPRYLIKTRGQQVTLSCSPISGHRSVSWYQQTPGQGLQFLFEYFSETQRNKGNFPGRFSGRQFSNSRSEMNVSTLELGDSALYLCASSLRGGTNTGELFFGEGSRLTVL.

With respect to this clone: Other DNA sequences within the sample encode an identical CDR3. This CDR3 is CAWSPGQGYEQYF. The CDR3 DNA sequence: TGTGCCTGGAGCCCGGGACAGGGTTACGAGCAGTACTTC. The chain combines TRBV30 with TRBJ2-7, with 9 nucleotides matching TRBD1. CDR1 and CDR2 (germline): GTSNPN, SVGIG (reference sequence). With 3 bases clipped from V and 4 bases from J, the junction kept 4 bases outside the gene matches. The CDR3 is 13 amino acids. The full variable domain, rest sourced from reference TRBV30 and TRBJ2-7, is SQTIHQWPATLVQPVGSPLSLECTVEGTSNPNLYWYRQAAGRGLQLLFYSVGIGQISSEVPQNLSASRPQDRQFILSSKKLLLSDSGFYLCAWSPGQGYEQYFGPGTRLTVT.

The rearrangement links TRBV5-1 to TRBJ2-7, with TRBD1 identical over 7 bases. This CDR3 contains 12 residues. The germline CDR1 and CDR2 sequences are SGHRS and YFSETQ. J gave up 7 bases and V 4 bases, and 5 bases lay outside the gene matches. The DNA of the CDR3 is TGCGCCAGCAGCAGAGACAGGGCGGAGCAGTACTTC. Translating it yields CASSRDRAEQYF.

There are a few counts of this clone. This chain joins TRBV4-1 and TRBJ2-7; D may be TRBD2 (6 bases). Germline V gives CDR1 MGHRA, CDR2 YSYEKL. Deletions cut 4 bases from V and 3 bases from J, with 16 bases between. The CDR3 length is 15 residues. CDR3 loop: CASSPTYWGDYEQYF. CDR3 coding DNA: TGCGCCAGCAGCCCGACGTATTGGGGGGACTACGAGCAGTACTTC.

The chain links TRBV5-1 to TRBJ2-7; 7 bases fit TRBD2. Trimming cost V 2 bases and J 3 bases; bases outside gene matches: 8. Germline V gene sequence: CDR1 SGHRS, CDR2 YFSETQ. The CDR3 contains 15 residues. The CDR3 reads CASSLTAGVNYEQYF. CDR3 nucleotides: TGCGCCAGCAGCTTAACCGCGGGAGTTAACTACGAGCAGTACTTC.

In nucleotides, the CDR3 is TGTGCCAGCAGCGAGCTTCAGGCCGAGCAGTACTTC. The encoded protein is CASSELQAEQYF. The chain joins TRBV6-1 to TRBJ2-7; no clear D gene. Germline CDR1 is MNHNS and CDR2 is SASEGT. This CDR3 has 12 amino acids. Trimming pared 6 bases from V and 6 bases from J, leaving 12 bases between.

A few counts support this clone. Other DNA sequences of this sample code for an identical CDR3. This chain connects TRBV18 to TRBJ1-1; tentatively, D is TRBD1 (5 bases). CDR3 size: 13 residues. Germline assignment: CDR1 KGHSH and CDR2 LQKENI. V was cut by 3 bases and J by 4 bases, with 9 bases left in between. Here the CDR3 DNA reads TGTGCCAGCTCACCCGCCGGGGGCACTGAAGCTTTCTTT. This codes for CASSPAGGTEAFF.

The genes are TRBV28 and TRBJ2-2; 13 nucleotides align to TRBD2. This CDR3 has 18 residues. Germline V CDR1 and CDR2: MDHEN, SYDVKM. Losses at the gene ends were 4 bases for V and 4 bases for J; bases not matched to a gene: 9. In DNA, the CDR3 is TGTGCCAGCAGTTCCCCGGGACTAGCGGGACGTCTCACCGGGGAGCTGTTTTTT. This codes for CASSSPGLAGRLTGELFF.

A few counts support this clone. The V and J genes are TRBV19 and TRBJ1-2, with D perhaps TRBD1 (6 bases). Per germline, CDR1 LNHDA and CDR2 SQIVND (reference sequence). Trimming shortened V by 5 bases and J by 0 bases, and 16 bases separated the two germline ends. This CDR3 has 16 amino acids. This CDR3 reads CASSFGDITANYGYTF. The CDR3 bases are TGTGCCAGTAGTTTTGGGGACATAACTGCTAACTATGGCTACACCTTC. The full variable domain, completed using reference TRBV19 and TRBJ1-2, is DGGITQSPKYLFRKEGQNVTLSCEQNLNHDAMYWYRQDPGQGLRLIYYSQIVNDFQKGDIAEGYSVSREKKESFPLTVTSAQKNPTAFYLCASSFGDITANYGYTFGSGTRLTVV.

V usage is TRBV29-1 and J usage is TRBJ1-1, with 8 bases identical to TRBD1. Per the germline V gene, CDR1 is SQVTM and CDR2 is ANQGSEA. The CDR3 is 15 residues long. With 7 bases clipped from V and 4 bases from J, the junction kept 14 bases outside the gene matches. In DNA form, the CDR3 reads TGCAGCGCTAGGCAGGGGGCATCCTTAGTCACTGAAGCTTTCTTT. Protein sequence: CSARQGASLVTEAFF.

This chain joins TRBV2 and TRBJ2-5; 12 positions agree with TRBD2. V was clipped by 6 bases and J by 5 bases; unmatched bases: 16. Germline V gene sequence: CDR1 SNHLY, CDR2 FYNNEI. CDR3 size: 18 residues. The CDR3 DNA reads TGTGCCAGCAGAAGGACTAGCGGGATCCCGGGCCCGACGGAGACCCAGTACTTC. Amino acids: CASRRTSGIPGPTETQYF. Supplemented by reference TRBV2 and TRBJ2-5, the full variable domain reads EPEVTQTPSHQVTQMGQEVILRCVPISNHLYFYWYRQILGQKVEFLVSFYNNEISEKSEIFDDQFSVERPDGSNFTLKIRSTKLEDSAMYFCASRRTSGIPGPTETQYFGPGTRLLVL.

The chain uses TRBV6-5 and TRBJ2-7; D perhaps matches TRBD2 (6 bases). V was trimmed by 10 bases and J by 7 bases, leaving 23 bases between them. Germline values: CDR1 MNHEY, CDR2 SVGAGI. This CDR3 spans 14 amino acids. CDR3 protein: CATSSTSRKGEQYF. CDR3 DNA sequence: TGTGCCACCAGCAGTACTAGCCGGAAGGGGGAGCAGTACTTC.

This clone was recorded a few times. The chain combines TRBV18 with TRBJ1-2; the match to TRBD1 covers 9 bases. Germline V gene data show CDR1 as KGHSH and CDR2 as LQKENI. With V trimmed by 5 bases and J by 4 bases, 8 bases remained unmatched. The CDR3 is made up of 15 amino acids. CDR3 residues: CASSATTGGRYGYTF. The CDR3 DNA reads TGTGCCAGCTCAGCAACGACAGGGGGTCGCTATGGCTACACCTTC.

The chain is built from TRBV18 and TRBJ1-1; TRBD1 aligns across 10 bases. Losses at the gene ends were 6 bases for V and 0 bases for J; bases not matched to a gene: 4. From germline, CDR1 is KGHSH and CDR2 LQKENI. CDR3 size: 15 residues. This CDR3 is CASSPGTGVNTEAFF. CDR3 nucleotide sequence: TGTGCCAGCTCGCCCGGGACAGGGGTGAACACTGAAGCTTTCTTT.

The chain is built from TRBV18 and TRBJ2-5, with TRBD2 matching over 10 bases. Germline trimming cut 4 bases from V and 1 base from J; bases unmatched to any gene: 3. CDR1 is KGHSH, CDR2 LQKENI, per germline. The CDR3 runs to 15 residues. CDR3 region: CASSQRGGLQETQYF. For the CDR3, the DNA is TGTGCCAGCTCACAGCGGGGGGGACTCCAAGAGACCCAGTACTTC.

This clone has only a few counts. In nucleotides, the CDR3 is TGTGCCAGCAGCGCACGGGGAGCGGGAGGGCCAGGCGAGCAGTACTTC. Amino acid sequence: CASSARGAGGPGEQYF. The V call is TRBV7-8, the J call TRBJ2-7, with 10 bases matching TRBD2. The germline V gene encodes CDR1 SGHVS and CDR2 FQNEAQ. The junction had 13 bases not matched to a gene; V was cut back by 5 bases and J by 6 bases. This CDR3 is built from 16 residues.

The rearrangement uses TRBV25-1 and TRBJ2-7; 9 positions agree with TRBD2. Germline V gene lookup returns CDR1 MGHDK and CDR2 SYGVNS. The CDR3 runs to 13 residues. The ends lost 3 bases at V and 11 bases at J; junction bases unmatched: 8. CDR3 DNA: TGTGCCAGCAGTGATAGGGGTGCTAGCGGGAAGTACTTC. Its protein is CASSDRGASGKYF.

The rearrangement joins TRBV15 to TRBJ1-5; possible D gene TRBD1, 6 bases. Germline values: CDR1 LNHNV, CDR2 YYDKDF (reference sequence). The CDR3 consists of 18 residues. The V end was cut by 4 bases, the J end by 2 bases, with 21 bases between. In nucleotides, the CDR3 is TGTGCCACCAGCAAAATAAAACAGGGCCCCTGGGGCAATCAGCCCCAGCATTTT. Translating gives CATSKIKQGPWGNQPQHF.

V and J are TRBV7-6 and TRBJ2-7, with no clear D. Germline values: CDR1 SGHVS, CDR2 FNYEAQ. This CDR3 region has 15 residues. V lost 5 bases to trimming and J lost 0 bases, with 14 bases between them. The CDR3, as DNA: TGTGCCAGCAGCGAGCACGGTCCTGGCTCCTACGAGCAGTACTTC. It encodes CASSEHGPGSYEQYF.

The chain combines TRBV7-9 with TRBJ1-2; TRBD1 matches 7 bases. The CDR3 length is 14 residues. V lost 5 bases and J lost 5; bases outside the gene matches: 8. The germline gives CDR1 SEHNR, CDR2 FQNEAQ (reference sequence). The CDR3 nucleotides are TGTGCCAGCAGCGTAATTGGGACAGATTATGGCTACACCTTC. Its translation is CASSVIGTDYGYTF.

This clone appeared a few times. This CDR3 is CASSLGNSGGADTQYF. The CDR3 coding sequence is TGTGCCAGCAGCCTCGGGAATAGCGGGGGGGCAGATACGCAGTATTTT. The chain combines TRBV7-2 with TRBJ2-3, with TRBD2 matching over 11 bases. Germline V gives CDR1 SGHTA, CDR2 FQGNSA. V lost 5 bases and J lost 4; bases outside the gene matches: 8. The CDR3 contains 16 residues.

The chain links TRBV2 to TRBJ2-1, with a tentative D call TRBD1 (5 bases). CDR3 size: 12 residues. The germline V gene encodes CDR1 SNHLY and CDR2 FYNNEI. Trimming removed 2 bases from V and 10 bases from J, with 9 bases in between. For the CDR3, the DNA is TGTGCCAGCAGTGAAACCAGGGCCGAGCAGTTCTTC. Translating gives CASSETRAEQFF.

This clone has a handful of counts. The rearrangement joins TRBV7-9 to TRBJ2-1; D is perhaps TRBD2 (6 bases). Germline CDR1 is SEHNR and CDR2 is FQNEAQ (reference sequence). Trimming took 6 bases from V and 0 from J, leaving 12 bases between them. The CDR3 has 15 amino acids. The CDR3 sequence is CASSYPGLSYNEQFF. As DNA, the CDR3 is TGTGCCAGCAGTTACCCGGGACTCTCCTACAATGAGCAGTTCTTC.

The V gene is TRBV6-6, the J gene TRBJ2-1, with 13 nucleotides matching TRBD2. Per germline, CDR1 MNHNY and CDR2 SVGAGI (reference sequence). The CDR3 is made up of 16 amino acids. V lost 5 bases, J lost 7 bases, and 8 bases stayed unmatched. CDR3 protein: CASSPPGTSGTNEQFF. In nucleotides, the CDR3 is TGTGCCAGCAGTCCCCCCGGGACTAGCGGGACTAATGAGCAGTTCTTC.

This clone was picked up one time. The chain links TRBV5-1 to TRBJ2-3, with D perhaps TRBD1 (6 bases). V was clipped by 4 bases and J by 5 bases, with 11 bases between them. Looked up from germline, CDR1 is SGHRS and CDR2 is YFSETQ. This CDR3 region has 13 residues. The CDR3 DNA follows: TGCGCCAGCAGCGCTAACAGGGAAGATACGCAGTATTTT. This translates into CASSANREDTQYF.